Each of the 14 T cell receptor beta chains below was sequenced from the same sample in a study of cytomegalovirus exposure and HLA in healthy donors. Only in-frame clones appear in the TCRdb table, and some are missing; sequencing was by immunoSEQ multiplex PCR. The sample gives more than 300,000 clones, 86% of which show up once; around 0.84% is in the top ten. Input material: PBMCs. The receptor source for this set is a woman under 30 in good health and CMV-seronegative.

V and J are TRBV2 and TRBJ1-1; no reliable D call. This CDR3 spans 13 amino acids. Germline assignment: CDR1 SNHLY and CDR2 FYNNEI. V lost 7 bases and J lost 8, with 17 bases in between. This CDR3 reads CASIFRVVQEAFF. CDR3 DNA sequence: TGTGCCAGCATTTTTCGTGTTGTGCAGGAAGCTTTCTTT.

The chain employs TRBV27 and TRBJ2-7, with 11 bases fitting TRBD2. Losses at the gene ends were 4 bases for V and 3 bases for J; bases not matched to a gene: 8. CDR3 size: 16 residues. CDR1 is MNHEY, CDR2 SMNVEV, per germline (reference sequence). The CDR3, as DNA: TGTGCCAGCAGTTGCCGGGGACTAGCGGTTAACTACGAGCAGTACTTC. Its protein is CASSCRGLAVNYEQYF.

As DNA, the CDR3 is TGTGCCAGTAGTACCGGGACTGGGTACAATGAGCAGTTCTTC. Translation: CASSTGTGYNEQFF. V usage is TRBV19 and J usage is TRBJ2-1, with TRBD2 as a possible D gene (6 bases). The CDR3 is 14 residues long. The germline V gene has CDR1 LNHDA and CDR2 SQIVND (reference sequence). Trimming stripped 4 bases from V and 4 bases from J, with 11 bases between.

The chain joins TRBV5-4 to TRBJ2-2; no clear D gene. CDR3 length: 17 amino acids. V lost 2 bases and J 1 base, leaving 15 bases between the germline ends. In germline, CDR1 is SGHNT, CDR2 YYREEE (reference sequence). The CDR3 region has the DNA TGTGCCAGCAGCTTCGGGTTTGGTCCCCAGAACACCGGGGAGCTGTTTTTT. Residues: CASSFGFGPQNTGELFF.

The chain uses TRBV19 and TRBJ2-7; D gene unclear. The CDR3 spans 14 residues. V lost 10 bases to trimming and J lost 2 bases, with 18 bases between them. Germline loops: CDR1 LNHDA, CDR2 SQIVND (reference sequence). CDR3 nucleotide sequence: TGTGCCACAAGCGACCGGAGTAGCACCTACGAGCAGTACTTC. Translating gives CATSDRSSTYEQYF. Based on the CDR3 plus reference TRBV19 and TRBJ2-7, the full variable domain is DGGITQSPKYLFRKEGQNVTLSCEQNLNHDAMYWYRQDPGQGLRLIYYSQIVNDFQKGDIAEGYSVSREKKESFPLTVTSAQKNPTAFYLCATSDRSSTYEQYFGPGTRLTVT.

The chain couples TRBV15 to TRBJ2-1; 9 bases align to TRBD2. CDR1 is LNHNV, CDR2 YYDKDF, per germline (reference sequence). CDR3 length: 14 residues. Losses at the gene ends were 6 bases for V and 0 bases for J; bases not matched to a gene: 0. CDR3 sequence: CATSSGSSYNEQFF. CDR3 nucleotide sequence: TGTGCCACCAGTAGCGGGAGCTCCTACAATGAGCAGTTCTTC.

This chain uses TRBV7-2 with TRBJ1-1, with D unresolved. Between the trimmed V and J ends, which lost 7 bases and 7 bases, there was a span of 22 bases. Germline values: CDR1 SGHTA, CDR2 FQGNSA. The CDR3 contains 15 residues. Here the CDR3 reads CASTRGSSRRSEAFF. For the CDR3, the DNA is TGTGCCAGCACCCGAGGGAGCAGCCGCCGGAGTGAAGCTTTCTTT.

V and J are TRBV21-1 and TRBJ2-1; TRBD1 is the table's D call and was not checked against the DNA. TRBV21-1 is flagged as a pseudogene. This CDR3 has 13 amino acids. Written as DNA, the CDR3 is TGTGCCAGCAGCGTCTTTAGGGGTAATGAGCAGTTCTTC. Translated: CASSVFRGNEQFF.

Ten or more counts support this clone. This chain joins TRBV5-4 and TRBJ1-4; 8 bases line up with TRBD1. V shed 3 bases, J shed 8 bases, and the junction held 9 bases outside the gene matches. The CDR3 has 15 amino acids. The germline V gene encodes CDR1 SGHNT and CDR2 YYREEE (reference sequence). The DNA for the CDR3 is TGTGCCAGCAGCTCAACAACTGGACAGGGAGAAAAACTGTTTTTT. This sequence encodes CASSSTTGQGEKLFF. The full variable domain, its missing parts supplied by reference TRBV5-4 and TRBJ1-4, is ETGVTQSPTHLIKTRGQQVTLRCSSQSGHNTVSWYQQALGQGPQFIFQYYREEENGRGNFPPRFSGLQFPNYSSELNVNALELDDSALYLCASSSTTGQGEKLFFGSGTQLSVL.

V gene TRBV30 combines with J gene TRBJ2-5, with a tentative D call TRBD1 (6 bases). Trimming removed 1 base from V and 7 bases from J, with 16 bases in between. The CDR3 consists of 14 residues. CDR1 and CDR2 (germline): GTSNPN, SVGIG (reference sequence). Written as DNA, the CDR3 is TGTGCCTGGAGTGAGGAACAGGGTGTAGGGACCCAGTACTTC. Translated: CAWSEEQGVGTQYF.

The chain combines TRBV18 with TRBJ2-3, with 14 bases fitting TRBD2. CDR3 size: 16 residues. The germline V gene has CDR1 KGHSH and CDR2 LQKENI. Germline trimming cut 6 bases from V and 1 base from J; bases unmatched to any gene: 3. The CDR3 DNA reads as TGTGCCAGCTCTCTGGGACTAGCGGGGGGCACAGATACGCAGTATTTT. This encodes CASSLGLAGGTDTQYF.

The J gene is TRBJ1-3, the V gene TRBV25-1; 7 bases align to TRBD1. Germline loops: CDR1 MGHDK, CDR2 SYGVNS. J lost 2 bases, V lost 2 bases, and 3 bases had no gene match. There are 15 residues in the CDR3. The CDR3 DNA follows: TGTGCCAGCAGTGAACCTGGGACAGCTGGAAACACCATATATTTT. Translated, it gives CASSEPGTAGNTIYF.

The CDR3, as DNA: TGTGCCACCACAGGGGGACAGGGTGCGGACACTGAAGCTTTCTTT. Protein product: CATTGGQGADTEAFF. This chain joins TRBV27 and TRBJ1-1; 9 bases fit TRBD1. The CDR3 sequence is 15 residues long. Germline assignment: CDR1 MNHEY and CDR2 SMNVEV (reference sequence). Trimming cost V 10 bases and J 3 bases; bases outside gene matches: 12.

CDR3 amino acids: CASSLGQELYEQYF. The DNA of the CDR3 is TGTGCCAGCAGCTTAGGACAGGAGCTCTACGAGCAGTACTTC. The J gene is TRBJ2-7, the V gene TRBV7-2; tentative D call: TRBD1 (6 bases). This CDR3 contains 14 residues. Germline values: CDR1 SGHTA, CDR2 FQGNSA. The ends were cut back, 1 base at V and 3 bases at J, with 10 bases in the middle.